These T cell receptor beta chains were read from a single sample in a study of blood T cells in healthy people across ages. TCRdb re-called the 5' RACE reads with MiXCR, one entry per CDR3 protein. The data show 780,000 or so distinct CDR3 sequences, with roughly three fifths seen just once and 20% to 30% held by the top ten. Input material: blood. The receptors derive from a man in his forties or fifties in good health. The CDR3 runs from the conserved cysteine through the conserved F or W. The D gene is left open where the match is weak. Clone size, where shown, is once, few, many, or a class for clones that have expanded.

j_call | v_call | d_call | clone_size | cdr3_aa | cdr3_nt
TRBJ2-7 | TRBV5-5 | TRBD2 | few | CASSLRGAGGADEQYF | TGTGCCAGCAGCTTGAGGGGAGCGGGAGGGGCCGACGAGCAGTACTTC
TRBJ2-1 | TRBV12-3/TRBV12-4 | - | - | CASSLGVRSSYNEQFF | TGTGCCAGCAGTTTGGGCGTACGGAGCTCCTACAATGAGCAGTTCTTC
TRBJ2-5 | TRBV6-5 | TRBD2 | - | CASTSGGPGVTQYF | TGTGCCAGCACTAGCGGGGGGCCGGGCGTGACCCAGTACTTC
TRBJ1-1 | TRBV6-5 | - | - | CASSYQNKAFF | TGTGCCAGCAGTTACCAGAACAAAGCTTTCTTT
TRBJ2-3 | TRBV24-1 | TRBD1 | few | CATSGDSYTDTQYF | TGTGCCACCAGTGGGGACAGTTACACAGATACGCAGTATTTT
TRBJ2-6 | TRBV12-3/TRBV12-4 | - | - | CASSFSGAGSGANVLTF | TGTGCCAGCAGTTTTTCAGGGGCCGGCTCTGGGGCCAACGTCCTGACTTTC
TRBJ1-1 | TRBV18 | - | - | CASSQQTTRAGVTEAFF | TGTGCCAGCTCGCAACAGACCACGAGGGCTGGTGTTACTGAAGCTTTCTTT
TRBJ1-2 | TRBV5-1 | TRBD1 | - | CASSPPGQKIYGYTF | TGCGCCAGCAGCCCGCCGGGACAGAAGATCTATGGCTACACCTTC
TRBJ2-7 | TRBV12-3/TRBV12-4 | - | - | CVSSFPGMGYEQYF | TGTGTCAGCAGTTTCCCAGGGATGGGGTACGAGCAGTACTTC
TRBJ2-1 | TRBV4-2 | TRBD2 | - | CASSQDQTSGREDEQFF | TGTGCCAGCAGCCAAGATCAGACTAGCGGGAGGGAGGATGAGCAGTTCTTC
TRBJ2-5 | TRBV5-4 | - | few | CASSLRGAETQYF | TGTGCCAGCAGCCTACGGGGGGCGGAGACCCAGTACTTC
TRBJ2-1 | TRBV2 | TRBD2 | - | CASRGRSNEQFF | TGTGCCAGCCGCGGGAGGTCCAATGAGCAGTTCTTC
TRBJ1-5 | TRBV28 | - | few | CASTRRDYNQPQHF | TGTGCCAGCACCCGTCGGGACTACAATCAGCCCCAGCATTTT
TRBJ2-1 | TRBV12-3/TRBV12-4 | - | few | CASSPYGGAQFF | TGTGCCAGCAGCCCTTACGGAGGCGCGCAGTTCTTC
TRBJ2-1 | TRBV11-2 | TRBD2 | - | CASSFPGLGFSEQFF | TGTGCCAGCAGCTTTCCGGGACTAGGATTTAGTGAGCAGTTCTTC
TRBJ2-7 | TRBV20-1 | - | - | CSARNFGTPSYEQYF | TGCAGTGCTAGAAATTTCGGGACACCGTCCTACGAGCAGTACTTC
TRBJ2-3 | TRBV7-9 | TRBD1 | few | CASMPQGELDTQYF | TGTGCCAGCATGCCACAGGGGGAGTTGGATACGCAGTATTTT
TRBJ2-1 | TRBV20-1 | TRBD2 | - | CSARLAVSYNEQFF | TGCAGTGCTAGACTAGCGGTGTCCTACAATGAGCAGTTCTTC
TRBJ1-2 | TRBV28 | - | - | CASEPEGRAPNGYTF | TGTGCCAGCGAACCCGAGGGAAGGGCGCCTAATGGCTACACCTTC
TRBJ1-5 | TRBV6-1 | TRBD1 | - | CASSDRRTGVGSNQPQHF | TGTGCCAGCAGTGACCGACGGACAGGGGTCGGTAGCAATCAGCCCCAGCATTTT
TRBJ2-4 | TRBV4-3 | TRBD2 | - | CASSQTSSPWGIQYF | TGCGCCAGCAGCCAGACTAGCAGCCCATGGGGCATTCAGTACTTC
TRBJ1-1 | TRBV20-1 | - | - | CSANDQSRYTEAFF | TGCAGTGCCAACGACCAGAGTAGGTACACTGAAGCTTTCTTT
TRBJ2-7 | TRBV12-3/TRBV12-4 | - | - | CASSSWGLGEQYF | TGTGCCAGCAGTTCCTGGGGGCTCGGCGAGCAGTACTTC
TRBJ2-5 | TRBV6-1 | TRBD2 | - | CARGDWETQYF | TGTGCCCGGGGGGACTGGGAGACCCAGTACTTC
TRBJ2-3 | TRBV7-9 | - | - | CASSRDTTGPQYF | TGTGCCAGCAGCCGAGACACGACAGGCCCCCAGTATTTT
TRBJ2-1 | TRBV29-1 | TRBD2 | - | CSVESAGGSYDEQFF | TGCAGCGTTGAGTCAGCGGGAGGTTCCTACGATGAGCAGTTCTTC
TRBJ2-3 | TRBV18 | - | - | CASSPPIVGTEILPDTQYF | TGTGCCAGCTCACCACCCATTGTCGGGACGGAGATTCTCCCAGATACGCAGTATTTT
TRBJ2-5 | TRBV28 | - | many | CASSPINQETQYF | TGTGCCAGCAGCCCGATCAACCAAGAGACCCAGTACTTC
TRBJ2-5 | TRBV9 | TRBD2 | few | CASSVDPTSGVVKTQYF | TGTGCCAGCAGCGTAGATCCGACTAGCGGGGTGGTGAAGACCCAGTACTTC
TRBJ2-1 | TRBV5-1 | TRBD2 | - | CASSNILAQLFDEQFF | TGCGCCAGCAGCAACATACTAGCGCAGTTGTTTGATGAGCAGTTCTTC
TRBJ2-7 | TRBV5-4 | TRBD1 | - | CASSFSTGPYEQYF | TGTGCCAGCAGCTTTTCGACAGGGCCCTACGAGCAGTACTTC
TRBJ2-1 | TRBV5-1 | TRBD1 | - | CASSLDTGTGRNEQFF | TGCGCCAGCAGCTTGGATACCGGGACAGGGCGCAATGAGCAGTTCTTC
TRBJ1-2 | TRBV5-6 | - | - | CASSSPGLTGGYTF | TGTGCCAGCTCCTCGCCCGGACTTACGGGGGGCTACACCTTC
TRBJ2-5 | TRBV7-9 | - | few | CASSSLGRQETQYF | TGTGCCAGCAGCTCCCTGGGCCGCCAAGAGACCCAGTACTTC
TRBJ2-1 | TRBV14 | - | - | CASSQGLAALNEQFF | TGTGCCAGCAGCCAAGGGCTAGCCGCCCTCAATGAGCAGTTCTTC
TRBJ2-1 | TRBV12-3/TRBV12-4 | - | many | CASSLNAIKGGEQFF | TGTGCCAGCAGTTTAAACGCTATCAAAGGGGGGGAGCAGTTCTTC